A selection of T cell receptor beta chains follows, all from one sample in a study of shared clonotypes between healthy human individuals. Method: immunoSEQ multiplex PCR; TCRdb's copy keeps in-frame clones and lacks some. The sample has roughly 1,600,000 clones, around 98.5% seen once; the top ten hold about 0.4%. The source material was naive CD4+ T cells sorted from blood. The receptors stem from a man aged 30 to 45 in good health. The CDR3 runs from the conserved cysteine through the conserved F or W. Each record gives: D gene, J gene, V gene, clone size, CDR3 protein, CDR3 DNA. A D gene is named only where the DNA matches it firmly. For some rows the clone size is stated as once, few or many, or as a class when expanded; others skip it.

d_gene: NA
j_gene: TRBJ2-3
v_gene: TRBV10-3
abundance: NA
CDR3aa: CAISESTGTDTQYF
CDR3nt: TGTGCCATCAGTGAGTCTACCGGAACAGATACGCAGTATTTT

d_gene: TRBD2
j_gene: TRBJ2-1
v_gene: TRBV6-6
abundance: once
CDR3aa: CASNLAGGTNEQFF
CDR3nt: TGTGCCAGTAACCTAGCGGGAGGAACCAATGAGCAGTTCTTC

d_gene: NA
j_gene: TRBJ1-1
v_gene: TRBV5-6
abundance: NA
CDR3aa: CASTNPGSHTEAFF
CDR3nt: TGTGCCAGCACCAACCCCGGGAGTCACACTGAAGCTTTCTTT

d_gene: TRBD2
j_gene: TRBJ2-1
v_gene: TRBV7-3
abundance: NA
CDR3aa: CASSLGRGSYNEQFF
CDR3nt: TGTGCCAGCAGCTTAGGGAGGGGCTCCTACAATGAGCAGTTCTTC

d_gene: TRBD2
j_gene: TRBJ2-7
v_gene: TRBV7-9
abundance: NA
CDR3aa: CASSPEAGVNYEQYF
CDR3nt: TGTGCCAGCAGCCCAGAGGCGGGAGTGAACTACGAGCAGTACTTC

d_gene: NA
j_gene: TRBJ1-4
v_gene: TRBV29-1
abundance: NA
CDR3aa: CSVEEGDEKLFF
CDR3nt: TGCAGCGTTGAGGAAGGGGACGAAAAACTGTTTTTT

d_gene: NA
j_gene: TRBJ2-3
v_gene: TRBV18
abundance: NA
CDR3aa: CASSPLGSGTDTQYF
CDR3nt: TGTGCCAGCTCACCACTCGGGAGTGGCACAGATACGCAGTATTTT

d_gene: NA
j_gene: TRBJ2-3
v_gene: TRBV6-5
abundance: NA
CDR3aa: CASSYGRNADTQYF
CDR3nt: TGTGCCAGCAGTTACGGTAGGAACGCAGATACGCAGTATTTT

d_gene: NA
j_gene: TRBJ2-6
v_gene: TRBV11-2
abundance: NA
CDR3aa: CASSLDRDGWFGANVLTF
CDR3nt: TGTGCCAGCAGCTTAGATCGGGACGGGTGGTTTGGGGCCAACGTCCTGACTTTC

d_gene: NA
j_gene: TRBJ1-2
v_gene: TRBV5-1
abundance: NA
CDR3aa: CASSLAARSRYTF
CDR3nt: TGCGCCAGCAGCTTGGCTGCACGGAGTCGCTACACCTTC

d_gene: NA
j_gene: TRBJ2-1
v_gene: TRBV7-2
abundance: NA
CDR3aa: CASSPRLEAEQFF
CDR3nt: TGTGCCAGCAGCCCCCGCCTAGAAGCTGAGCAGTTCTTC

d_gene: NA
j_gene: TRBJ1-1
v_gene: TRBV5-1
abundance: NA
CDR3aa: CASSLVGQTTEAFF
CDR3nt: TGCGCCAGCAGCTTGGTAGGGCAGACCACTGAAGCTTTCTTT

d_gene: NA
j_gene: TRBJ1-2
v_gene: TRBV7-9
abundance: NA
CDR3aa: CASSPPDRYYGYTF
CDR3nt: TGTGCCAGCAGCCCGCCGGACAGATACTATGGCTACACCTTC

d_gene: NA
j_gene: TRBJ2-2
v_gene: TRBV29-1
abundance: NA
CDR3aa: CSVSATGTSTGELFF
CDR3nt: TGCAGCGTTTCTGCGACCGGGACGTCTACCGGGGAGCTGTTTTTT

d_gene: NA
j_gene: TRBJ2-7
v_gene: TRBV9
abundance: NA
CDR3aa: CASSVGAGGGSYEQYF
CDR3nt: TGTGCCAGCAGCGTAGGTGCGGGTGGGGGCTCCTACGAGCAGTACTTC

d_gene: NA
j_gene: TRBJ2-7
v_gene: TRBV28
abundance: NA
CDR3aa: CASSSTGDPAGEQYF
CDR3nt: TGTGCCAGCAGTTCTACCGGAGACCCCGCCGGCGAGCAGTACTTC

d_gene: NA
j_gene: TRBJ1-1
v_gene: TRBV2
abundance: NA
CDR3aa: CASSEMTRAGDTEAFF
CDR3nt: TGTGCCAGCAGTGAAATGACCCGGGCAGGGGACACTGAAGCTTTCTTT

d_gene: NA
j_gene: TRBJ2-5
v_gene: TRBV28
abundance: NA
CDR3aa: CASSLWGGGETQYF
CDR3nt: TGTGCCAGCAGTTTATGGGGAGGGGGAGAGACCCAGTACTTC

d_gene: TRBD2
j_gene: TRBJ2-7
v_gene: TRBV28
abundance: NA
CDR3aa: CASSLTSGSDHF
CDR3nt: TGTGCCAGCAGTCTTACTAGCGGGAGCGATCACTTC

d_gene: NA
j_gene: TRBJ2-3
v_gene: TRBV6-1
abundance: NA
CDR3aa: CASGQGTLGDTQYF
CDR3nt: TGTGCCAGTGGTCAGGGAACACTAGGAGATACGCAGTATTTT

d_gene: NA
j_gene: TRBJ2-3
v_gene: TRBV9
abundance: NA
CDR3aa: CASSVRFGADTQYF
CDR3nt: TGTGCCAGCAGCGTCCGATTCGGGGCAGATACGCAGTATTTT

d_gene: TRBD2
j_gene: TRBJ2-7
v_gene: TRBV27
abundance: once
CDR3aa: CASSPRLAASYEQYF
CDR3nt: TGTGCCAGCAGTCCGAGACTAGCGGCATCCTACGAGCAGTACTTC

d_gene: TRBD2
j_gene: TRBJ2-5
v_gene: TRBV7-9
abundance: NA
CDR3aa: CASSFRISSGGGETQYF
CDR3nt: TGTGCCAGCAGCTTCCGAATCTCTTCGGGGGGTGGAGAGACCCAGTACTTC

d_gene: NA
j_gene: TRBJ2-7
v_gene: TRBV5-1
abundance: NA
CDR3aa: CASSPWMSYEQYF
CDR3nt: TGCGCCAGCAGCCCCTGGATGTCCTACGAGCAGTACTTC

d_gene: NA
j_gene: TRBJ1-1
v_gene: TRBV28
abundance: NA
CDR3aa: CASSLGARQKNTEAFF
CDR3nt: TGTGCCAGCAGTTTAGGAGCCAGGCAGAAGAACACTGAAGCTTTCTTT

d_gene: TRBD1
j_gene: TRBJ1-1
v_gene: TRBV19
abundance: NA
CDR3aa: CATDRGPNTEAFF
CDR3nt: TGTGCCACGGACAGGGGTCCGAACACTGAAGCTTTCTTT

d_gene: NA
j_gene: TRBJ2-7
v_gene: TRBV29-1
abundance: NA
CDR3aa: CSVEQGPSYEQYF
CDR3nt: TGCAGCGTTGAACAGGGACCGTCCTACGAGCAGTACTTC

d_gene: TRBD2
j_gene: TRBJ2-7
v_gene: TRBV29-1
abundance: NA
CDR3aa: CSVSGAYEQYF
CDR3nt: TGCAGCGTAAGCGGGGCTTACGAGCAGTACTTC

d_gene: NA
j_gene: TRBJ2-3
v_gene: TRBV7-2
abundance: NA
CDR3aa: CASSLGPVTDTQYF
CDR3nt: TGTGCCAGCAGCTTGGGGCCCGTCACAGATACGCAGTATTTT

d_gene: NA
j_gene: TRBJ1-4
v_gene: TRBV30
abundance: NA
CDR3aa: CAWSVRSFLGTSEKLFF
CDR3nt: TGTGCCTGGAGCGTACGGTCCTTCCTGGGGACAAGTGAAAAACTGTTTTTT

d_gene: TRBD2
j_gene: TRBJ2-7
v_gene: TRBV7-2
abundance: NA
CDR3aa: CASSLRPLAGANPYEQYF
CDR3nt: TGTGCCAGCAGCTTACGGCCTCTAGCGGGAGCGAACCCCTACGAGCAGTACTTC

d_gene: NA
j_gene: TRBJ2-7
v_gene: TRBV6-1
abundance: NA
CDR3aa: CASILGTSYEQYF
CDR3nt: TGTGCCAGCATCCTCGGGACAAGCTACGAGCAGTACTTC

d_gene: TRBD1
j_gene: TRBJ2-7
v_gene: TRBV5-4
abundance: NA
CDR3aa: CASSGQGRVPLEQYF
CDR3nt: TGTGCCAGCAGCGGACAGGGGCGAGTCCCCCTCGAGCAGTACTTC

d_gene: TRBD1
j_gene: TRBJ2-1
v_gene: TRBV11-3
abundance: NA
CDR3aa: CASSLEGTGAYNEQFF
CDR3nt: TGTGCCAGCAGCTTAGAAGGGACAGGGGCCTACAATGAGCAGTTCTTC

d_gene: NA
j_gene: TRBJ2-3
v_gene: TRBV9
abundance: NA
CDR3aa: CASSVVMTDTQYF
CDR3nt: TGTGCCAGCAGCGTAGTTATGACGGATACGCAGTATTTT

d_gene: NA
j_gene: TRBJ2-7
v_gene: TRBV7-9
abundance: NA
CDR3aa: CASSLGSVPTYEQYF
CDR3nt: TGTGCCAGCAGCTTAGGGTCTGTCCCAACCTACGAGCAGTACTTC

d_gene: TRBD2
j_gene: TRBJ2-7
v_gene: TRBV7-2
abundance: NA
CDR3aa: CASSFSFGTSGRSSYEQYF
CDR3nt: TGTGCCAGCAGCTTTAGCTTCGGGACTAGCGGGAGGTCCTCCTACGAGCAGTACTTC

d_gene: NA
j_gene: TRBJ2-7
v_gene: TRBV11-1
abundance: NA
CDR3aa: CASSRTDSYEQYF
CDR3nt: TGTGCCAGCAGCCGGACGGACTCCTACGAGCAGTACTTC